These T cell receptor beta chains were read from a single sample in a study of blood T cell repertoires in COVID-19. TCRdb's copy holds only in-frame clones and misses some; the assay was immunoSEQ multiplex PCR. Of some 250,000 clones in the sample, around 82% were seen once. The sequencing input was peripheral blood. These receptors were collected from a woman aged 18-29 years with acute or convalescent COVID-19. Both conserved end residues are part of each CDR3. The D gene is left open where the match is weak. Only part of the rows carry a size: once, few, many, or a class if the clone is expanded.

j_call d_call v_call clone_size cdr3_nt cdr3_aa
TRBJ1-1 TRBD1 TRBV27 once TGTGCCAGCAGTAATCAGGGGGAGCGTACTGAAGCTTTCTTT CASSNQGERTEAFF
TRBJ1-2 TRBD1 TRBV7-9 NA TGTGCCAGCAGCTTAGTCGGAGGGGGCATGGGTGGCTACACCTTC CASSLVGGGMGGYTF
TRBJ1-2 NA TRBV27 NA TGTGCCAGCAGTTTAACGGGGGGCTCCACCTATGGCTACACCTTC CASSLTGGSTYGYTF
TRBJ2-7 NA TRBV30 once TGTGCCTGGAGTGTCGTTAGTGGGGCCCACTACGAGCAGTACTTC CAWSVVSGAHYEQYF
TRBJ1-1 TRBD1 TRBV9 NA TGTGCCAGCAGCTCCACGGACAGGGCGGACACTGAAGCTTTCTTC CASSSTDRADTEAFF
TRBJ2-2 TRBD2 TRBV19 once TGTGCCAGTAGTATAGGTCCTAGCGGGGGCACCGGGGAGCTGTTTTTT CASSIGPSGGTGELFF
TRBJ2-7 TRBD1 TRBV4-2 NA TGTGCCAGCAGCCAAGGGGGCACCGGGACAGGGGGCACCTACGAGCAGTACTTC CASSQGGTGTGGTYEQYF
TRBJ2-5 TRBD2 TRBV29-1 NA TGCAGCGTTGAGTATACGGGCGGGGGAGCAGAGACCCAGTACTTC CSVEYTGGGAETQYF
TRBJ2-7 TRBD2 TRBV29-1 NA TGCAGCGTTGGGGGGGGTATCTCCTACGAGCAGTACTTC CSVGGGISYEQYF
TRBJ2-7 NA TRBV5-6 once TGTGCCAGCAGCTTAGCACTTAACGAGCAGTACTTC CASSLALNEQYF
TRBJ1-2 TRBD1 TRBV3-1/TRBV3-2 NA TGTGCCAGCAGCCAGGAACAGGGGGCTGGAGGCTACACCTTC CASSQEQGAGGYTF
TRBJ1-2 TRBD1 TRBV10-3 NA TGTGCCATCAGCCCCAAGGGGACAGGGAACTATGGCTACACCTTC CAISPKGTGNYGYTF
TRBJ1-5 TRBD1 TRBV19 NA TGTGCCAGTAGCCCGGACAGGCGTCAGCCCCAGCATTTT CASSPDRRQPQHF
TRBJ2-4 TRBD2 TRBV7-9 once TGTGCCAGCAGCCCCGCAACTAGCGGGAGGGTTATAGCCAAAAACATTCAGTACTTC CASSPATSGRVIAKNIQYF
TRBJ1-3 NA TRBV11-2 NA TGTGCCAGCAGCTTAGCAGGCCGTTCAAGGGGAAACACCATATATTTT CASSLAGRSRGNTIYF
TRBJ2-1 TRBD2 TRBV5-1 NA TGCGCCAGCAGCATTTCTAGCGGGGGACACAATGAGCAGTTCTTC CASSISSGGHNEQFF
TRBJ2-2 NA TRBV9 NA TGTGCCAGCAGCGTAGAAGGGGCAGGCACCGGGGAGCTGTTTTTT CASSVEGAGTGELFF
TRBJ2-1 NA TRBV30 NA TGTGCCTGGAGTGGGAGGGGCGCCTACAATGAGCAGTTCTTC CAWSGRGAYNEQFF
TRBJ1-3 NA TRBV7-9 once TGTGCCAGCAGCTTAGGCGGGGCCGGTTCTGGAAACACCATATATTTT CASSLGGAGSGNTIYF
TRBJ2-2 NA TRBV6-5 NA TGTGCCAGCAGGTCCACAGGGTCTGTAGCCGGGGAGCTGTTTTTT CASRSTGSVAGELFF
TRBJ1-1 NA TRBV6-5 NA TGTGCCAGCAGAAAACAGGGTGGCACTGAAGCTTTCTTT CASRKQGGTEAFF
TRBJ2-1 TRBD2 TRBV27 once TGTGCCAGCAGTGTAGCGGGAGTGAACAATGAGCAGTTCTTC CASSVAGVNNEQFF
TRBJ2-1 NA TRBV7-2 NA TGTGCCAGCAGCCGCAATGGGGGGGCCGGGTCCTACAATGAGCAGTTCTTC CASSRNGGAGSYNEQFF
TRBJ1-6 NA TRBV6-5 NA TGTGCCAGCAGCCGAGAGATTAATTCACCCCTCCACTTT CASSREINSPLHF
TRBJ1-2 NA TRBV6-6 NA TGTGCCAGCAGTTACTTGGGGCGGGGCCGCTACACCTTC CASSYLGRGRYTF
TRBJ2-2 NA TRBV6-2/TRBV6-3 NA TGTGCCAGCAGTTACGCCAACCGGTACACCGGGGAGCTGTTTTTT CASSYANRYTGELFF
TRBJ2-3 TRBD1 TRBV4-3 NA TGCGCCAGCAGCCCTAAACCGGGACAGGGGGCGACAGATACGCAGTATTTT CASSPKPGQGATDTQYF
TRBJ2-1 NA TRBV9 NA TGTGCCAGCAGCGTGTCAACATCCTACAATGAGCAGTTCTTC CASSVSTSYNEQFF
TRBJ2-7 TRBD1 TRBV4-3 NA TGCGCCAGCAGCCAAGATTACAGGGGGCTATACGAGCAGTACTTC CASSQDYRGLYEQYF
TRBJ1-1 TRBD1 TRBV7-9 once TGTGCCAGCAGCAAGCCCAGGGGGACGGCTGAAGCTTTCTTT CASSKPRGTAEAFF
TRBJ2-2 NA TRBV19 NA TGTGCCAGTAGTATAGTGGGGACTGGGGCCACCGGGGAGCTGTTTTTT CASSIVGTGATGELFF
TRBJ2-7 TRBD2 TRBV25-1 once TGTGCCAGCAGTAACCCTAGCGGGGGGACCTACGAGCAGTACTTC CASSNPSGGTYEQYF
TRBJ1-1 TRBD1 TRBV5-6 NA TGTGCCAGCAGCTCAACAGGGGGACCTATGAACACTGAAGCTTTCTTT CASSSTGGPMNTEAFF
TRBJ1-1 TRBD1 TRBV28 NA TGTGCCAGCAGTTTATTAGGGACAGCCATGAACACTGAAGCTTTCTTT CASSLLGTAMNTEAFF
TRBJ1-5 NA TRBV2 NA TGTGCCAGCAGTGGAGGCGGGTTGGGCAATCAGCCCCAGCATTTT CASSGGGLGNQPQHF
TRBJ2-3 NA TRBV19 NA TGTGCCAGTAGTATCTGGACTGGCACAGATACGCAGTATTTT CASSIWTGTDTQYF
TRBJ2-7 TRBD1 TRBV2 NA TGTGCCAGCAGGGGGACAGGGCCCTACGAGCAGTACTTC CASRGTGPYEQYF
TRBJ2-7 TRBD2 TRBV5-1 NA TGCGCCAGCAGCCCCTTACCGGGACTAGTTTTGTACGAGCAGTACTTC CASSPLPGLVLYEQYF
TRBJ2-7 TRBD2 TRBV7-2 NA TGTGCCAGCAGCTTAGTTTTTACGGCTAGCGGGCGCCACGAGCAGTACTTC CASSLVFTASGRHEQYF
TRBJ1-1 NA TRBV11-2 NA TGTGCCAGCAGCCGGCTTACACCCACTAAAAACACTGAAGCTTTCTTT CASSRLTPTKNTEAFF
TRBJ2-1 NA TRBV28 NA TGTGCCAGCAGCCTGGGGGGGCAGTACAATGAGCAGTTCTTC CASSLGGQYNEQFF
TRBJ1-2 TRBD1 TRBV24-1 NA TGTGCCACCAGTCCGGGGACAGACTATGGCTACACCTTC CATSPGTDYGYTF
TRBJ1-5 NA TRBV7-9 NA TGTGCCACCGGGGGGGACGGATATCAGCCCCAGCATTTT CATGGDGYQPQHF
TRBJ1-1 NA TRBV7-9 NA TGTGCCAGCAGCTTAGATAGTAACACTGAAGCTTTCTTT CASSLDSNTEAFF
TRBJ2-1 NA TRBV19 NA TGTGCCAGTAGTATACAAAGGGGCTCCTACAATGAGCAGTTCTTC CASSIQRGSYNEQFF